These 10 T cell receptor beta chains originate from one sample sequenced in a study of OX40 agonist ivuxolimab in advanced cancers. This table comes from immunoSEQ multiplex PCR, and its TCRdb copy is limited to in-frame clones, with some not included. The profile shows about 41,000 clones, 70% to 90% of them singletons. Sequencing used CD4+ or CD8+ T cells sorted from blood, obtained in a trial of the OX40 agonist ivuxolimab. The receptors here all came from an adult with an advanced solid tumor such as melanoma, head and neck, liver or kidney cancer.

This chain joins TRBV7-3 and TRBJ2-2; a possible D gene is TRBD1 (6 bases). Germline V gives CDR1 SGHTA, CDR2 FQGTGA. V was cut by 2 bases and J by 0 bases, with 25 bases left in between. This CDR3 region has 21 residues. The CDR3 loop is CASSLRLFRTDPRANTGELFF. The CDR3 nucleotides read TGTGCCAGCAGCTTACGGTTGTTTCGGACAGACCCCCGCGCGAACACCGGGGAGCTGTTTTTT.

In this sample, this clone turned up a few times. This rearrangement joins TRBV18 to TRBJ2-1, with 7 bases aligning to TRBD1. After removal of 6 bases from V and 0 bases from J, the junction contained 5 bases not matched to a gene. The CDR3 is made up of 15 amino acids. Germline values: CDR1 KGHSH, CDR2 LQKENI. CDR3 sequence (DNA): TGTGCCAGCTCGCGACAGGGCCACTCCTACAATGAGCAGTTCTTC. It codes for CASSRQGHSYNEQFF.

The V gene is TRBV30, the J gene TRBJ1-3; 8 bases are shared with TRBD1. The CDR3 is 15 amino acids. The germline gives CDR1 GTSNPN, CDR2 SVGIG (reference sequence). V lost 3 bases and J lost 3; bases outside the gene matches: 7. The CDR3 region is CAWSPRGRRGNTIYF. CDR3 nucleotide sequence: TGTGCCTGGAGCCCCAGGGGGCGCCGTGGAAACACCATATATTTT.

The chain recombines TRBV28 with TRBJ2-1; D possibly matches TRBD1 or TRBD2 (6 bases each). The length of the CDR3 is 17 residues. V was pared by 6 bases and J by 4 bases, with 22 bases between. Germline V gene data show CDR1 as MDHEN and CDR2 as SYDVKM. CDR3 nucleotides: TGTGCCAGCAGCTATCCCGGGGGCGGAGAACTTTACAATGAGCAGTTCTTC. Protein sequence: CASSYPGGGELYNEQFF. Combining the CDR3 with reference TRBV28 and TRBJ2-1 gives the whole variable domain DVKVTQSSRYLVKRTGEKVFLECVQDMDHENMFWYRQDPGLGLRLIYFSYDVKMKEKGDIPEGYSVSREKKERFSLILESASTNQTSMYLCASSYPGGGELYNEQFFGPGTRLTVL.

The chain uses TRBV4-1 and TRBJ1-5; 7 bases agree with TRBD1. Losses at the gene ends were 0 bases for V and 4 bases for J; bases not matched to a gene: 3. The germline V gene encodes CDR1 MGHRA and CDR2 YSYEKL. This CDR3 comprises 15 residues. The CDR3, as DNA: TGCGCCAGCAGCCAAGACACAGGGGTAAATCAGCCCCAGCATTTT. Translation gives CASSQDTGVNQPQHF.

The DNA of the CDR3 is TGTGCCAGCAGCTTAGATGGGGGGCGAGCGAACTTAAACATTCAGTACTTC. Translation: CASSLDGGRANLNIQYF. This chain joins TRBV7-2 and TRBJ2-4, with D tentatively TRBD1 or TRBD2 (6 bases each). CDR1 and CDR2 from the germline V gene are SGHTA and FQGNSA. V was pared by 1 base and J by 6 bases, with 19 bases between. The CDR3 loop spans 17 amino acids.

The chain uses TRBV5-1 and TRBJ2-5; 10 bases align to TRBD1. From germline, CDR1 is SGHRS and CDR2 YFSETQ. Trimming cost V 0 bases and J 5 bases; bases outside gene matches: 7. The CDR3 has 16 residues. CDR3 DNA sequence: TGCGCCAGCAGCTTGGGCGGGACAGGGGCCGGGGAGACCCAGTACTTC. Residues: CASSLGGTGAGETQYF.

V usage is TRBV28 and J usage is TRBJ2-6; D possibly corresponds to TRBD1 (5 bases). The CDR3 runs to 17 residues. Between the trimmed V and J ends, which lost 6 bases and 0 bases, there was a span of 15 bases. From germline, CDR1 is MDHEN and CDR2 SYDVKM. CDR3 nucleotides: TGTGCCAGCAGCATCCTCACAGGAGTCTCTGGGGCCAACGTCCTGACTTTC. It is translated as CASSILTGVSGANVLTF.

J is TRBJ2-7 and V is TRBV15, with 9 nucleotides matching TRBD1. The CDR3 length is 15 residues. Germline V gene lookup returns CDR1 LNHNV and CDR2 YYDKDF (reference sequence). Trimming at V came to 2 bases and at J to 5 bases, leaving 7 bases not matched to a gene. CDR3 residues: CATSRRGDRVDEQYF. The CDR3 DNA reads as TGTGCCACCAGCAGACGGGGGGACAGGGTCGACGAGCAGTACTTC.

The chain combines TRBV14 with TRBJ2-1; D call uncertain. Germline-derived CDR1 and CDR2 are SGHDN and FVKESK. The CDR3 contains 12 residues. Deletions cut 4 bases from V and 9 bases from J, with 10 bases between. CDR3 loop: CASSLIRAEQFF. DNA for the CDR3: TGTGCCAGCAGCCTAATTCGAGCTGAGCAGTTCTTC. Complete variable domain (other parts from reference TRBV14 and TRBJ2-1): EAGVTQFPSHSVIEKGQTVTLRCDPISGHDNLYWYRRVMGKEIKFLLHFVKESKQDESGMPNNRFLAERTGGTYSTLKVQPAELEDSGVYFCASSLIRAEQFFGPGTRLTVL.